The subject of this entry is one T cell receptor beta chain. Its target antigen remains unknown. No clone much larger than this one lies a single base away; base qualities are absent. The CDR3 holds 16 amino acids from the cysteine to the phenylalanine. The sequence is cut down to CDR3 DNA, 48 bases in frame from base 1. For this chain, trimming is 7 bases at the V end and 7 bases at the J end, and the number of junction bases without a gene match is 15. CDR1 MNHNY and CDR2 SVGAGI were looked up in the germline V gene (reference sequence). TCR beta CDR3 regions were sequenced from DNA using the immunoSEQ Assay. The source study handled its data this way. To compute T cell density, TCR beta template counts were normalized to usable DNA, which was estimated by amplifying housekeeping genes. Richness was estimated using the preseqR package, with extrapolation to 400,000 templates for PBMC samples and to 120,000 templates for tissue samples. Clonality was defined as one minus Pielou's evenness. Differential abundance testing on productive amino-acid clonotypes, with a minimum total count of 5 and an alpha of 0.1, was used to identify tissue-enriched TCRs. The Jaccard Index and the Morisita Overlap Index were used to measure how much the repertoires overlapped between compartments. GLIPH grouped TCR beta CDR3s together with public tetramer-defined viral CDR3s, and a viral motif had to include at least three viral sequences and also show V-gene enrichment. What TCRdb holds here is the immuneACCESS table cut down to in-frame rearrangements. Part of the clones is not present; checked against another copy, under half of the missing clones reflect an unresolved V gene, and the others are unexplained. The DNA was the basis for D and trimming; V, J and clone size are from that table. Present in this sample are around 26,000 clones, over 75% of which were seen just once. The leading ten clones occupy approximately 9.6% of the sample.

At diagnosis, peripheral blood, uninvolved tumor-adjacent lung and tumor were collected and stored as a combination of fresh-frozen and FFPE material. For TCR repertoire profiling, the blood samples were analyzed as peripheral blood mononuclear cells. This sample is part of a study of T cells in localized non-small cell lung cancer (dated by TCRdb to the early 2020s). Regarding the complete study: The study examined T cell repertoires in under 300 patients with early-stage NSCLC and compared tumors with uninvolved tumor-adjacent lungs. The cohort was made up of a few hundred treatment-naive NSCLC patients whose localized lung tumors had been resected. The mean age of the NSCLC patients was approximately 71 years, with 120 to 150 men and 85 to 110 women.

Beyond this particular receptor, the publication reports: Longer overall survival was associated with higher T cell density in blood, whereas shorter survival was associated with higher clonality in adjacent lung. Uninvolved tumor-adjacent lung showed the highest T cell clonality, higher than tumor, which suggests more focused antigenic responses in the uninvolved tumor-adjacent lung. Since the design was exploratory, TCR variables were selected using unadjusted p-values with no false-discovery rate correction. Because multi-region tumor sequencing was not performed, intratumor heterogeneity could not be ruled out. A median of about 55 of the top 100 tumor clones were detected in paired uninvolved adjacent lung, and under 30 of these tumor clones were also found among the top 100 clones of the paired uninvolved adjacent lung.

This clonotype originated in a man aged 40 to 70 with stage III squamous cell lung carcinoma. This chain is built from TRBV6-6 and TRBJ1-5; TRBD1 aligns with 8 central bases. Sequenced material: peripheral blood, taken before any cancer treatment. The DNA is TGTGCCAGCACTGACCGCATCAGGGGGCTGGGACAGCCCCAGCATTTT. Its protein is CASTDRIRGLGQPQHF.